Here is one T cell receptor beta chain with its context. The data were obtained in a study of blood T cells in healthy people across ages. A sample-barcoded 5' primer and a J-beta primer mix were used in a second PCR of roughly 7 to 12 cycles. MiXCR, run by TCRdb on the 5' RACE reads, gives a single entry per CDR3 protein. The repertoire holds about a million distinct CDR3 sequences, with 35% to 40% as singletons. This CDR3 is 14 amino acids long. The rearrangement joins TRBV12-3 or TRBV12-4 to TRBJ2-4; D not certain. The last part of the DNA fits TRBJ2-5 better; the J call may be wrong. Sequenced sample: blood. The TCR comes from a man between 18 and 35 years old in good health. This CDR3 is CASSLNDPVETQYF. CDR3 nucleotide sequence: TGTGCCAGCAGTTTAAATGACCCTGTGGAGACCCAGTACTTC.